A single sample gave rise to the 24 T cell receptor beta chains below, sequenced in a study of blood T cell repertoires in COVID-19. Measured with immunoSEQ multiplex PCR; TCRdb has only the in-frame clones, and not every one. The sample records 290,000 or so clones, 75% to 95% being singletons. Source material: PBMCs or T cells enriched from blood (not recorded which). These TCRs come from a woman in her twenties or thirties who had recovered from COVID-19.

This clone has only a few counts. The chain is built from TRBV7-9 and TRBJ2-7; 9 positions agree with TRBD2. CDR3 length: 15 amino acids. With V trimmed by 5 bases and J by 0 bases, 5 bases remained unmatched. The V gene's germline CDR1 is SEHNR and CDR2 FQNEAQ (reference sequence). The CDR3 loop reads CASSRRLADSYEQYF. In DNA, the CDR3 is TGTGCCAGCAGCCGAAGACTAGCGGACTCCTACGAGCAGTACTTC.

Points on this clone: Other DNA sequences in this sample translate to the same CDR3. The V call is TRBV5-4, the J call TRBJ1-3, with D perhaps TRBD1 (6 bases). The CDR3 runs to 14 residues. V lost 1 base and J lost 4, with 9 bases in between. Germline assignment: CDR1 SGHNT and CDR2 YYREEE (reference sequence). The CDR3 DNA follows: TGTGCCAGCAGCTTGACAGGGCGCGGAAACACCATATATTTT. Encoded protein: CASSLTGRGNTIYF.

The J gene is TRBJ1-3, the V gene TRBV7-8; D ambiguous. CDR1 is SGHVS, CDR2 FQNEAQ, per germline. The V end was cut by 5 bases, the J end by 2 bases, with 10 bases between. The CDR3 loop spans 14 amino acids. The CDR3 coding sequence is TGTGCCAGCAGCCGTATGTCGGCTGGAAACACCATATATTTT. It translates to CASSRMSAGNTIYF. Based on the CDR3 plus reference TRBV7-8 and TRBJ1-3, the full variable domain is GAGVSQSPRYKVAKRGQDVALRCDPISGHVSLFWYQQALGQGPEFLTYFQNEAQLDKSGLPSDRFFAERPEGSVSTLKIQRTQQEDSAVYLCASSRMSAGNTIYFGEGSWLTVV.

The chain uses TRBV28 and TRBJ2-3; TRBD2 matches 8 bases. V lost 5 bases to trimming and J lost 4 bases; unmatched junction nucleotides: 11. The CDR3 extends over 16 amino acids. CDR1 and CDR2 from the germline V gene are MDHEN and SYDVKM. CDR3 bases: TGTGCCAGCAGTCCGAGTCTAGCGGGTTCCCCAGATACGCAGTATTTT. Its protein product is CASSPSLAGSPDTQYF.

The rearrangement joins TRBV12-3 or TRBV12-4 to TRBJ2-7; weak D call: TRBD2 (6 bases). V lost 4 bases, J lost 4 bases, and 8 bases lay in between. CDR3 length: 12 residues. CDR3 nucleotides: TGTGCCAGCAGTTCTCGGGAGTACGAGCAGTACTTC. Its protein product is CASSSREYEQYF.

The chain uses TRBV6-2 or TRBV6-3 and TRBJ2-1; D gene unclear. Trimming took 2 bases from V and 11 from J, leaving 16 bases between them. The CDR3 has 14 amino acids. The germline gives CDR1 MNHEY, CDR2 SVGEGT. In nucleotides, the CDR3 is TGTGCCAGCAGTTACGATCGGGTAGGAAAGAAGCAGTTCTTC. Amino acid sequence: CASSYDRVGKKQFF.

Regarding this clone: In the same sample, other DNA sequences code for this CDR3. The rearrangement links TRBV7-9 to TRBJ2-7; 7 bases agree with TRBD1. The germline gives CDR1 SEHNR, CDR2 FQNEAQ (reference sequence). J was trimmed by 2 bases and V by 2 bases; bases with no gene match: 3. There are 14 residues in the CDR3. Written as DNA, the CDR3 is TGTGCCAGCAGCTTAACGGGACAGACCTACGAGCAGTACTTC. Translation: CASSLTGQTYEQYF.

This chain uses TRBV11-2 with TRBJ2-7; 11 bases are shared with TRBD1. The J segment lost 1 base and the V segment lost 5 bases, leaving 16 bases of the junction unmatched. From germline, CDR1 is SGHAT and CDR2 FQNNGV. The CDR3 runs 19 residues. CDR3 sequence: CASSPLDRGRVGKSYEQYF. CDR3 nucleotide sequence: TGTGCCAGCAGCCCCCTGGACAGGGGGCGCGTCGGGAAATCCTACGAGCAGTACTTC.

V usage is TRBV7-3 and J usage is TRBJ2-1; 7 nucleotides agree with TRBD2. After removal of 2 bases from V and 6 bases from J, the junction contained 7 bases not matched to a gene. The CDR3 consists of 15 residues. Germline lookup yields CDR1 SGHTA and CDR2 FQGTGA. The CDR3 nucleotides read TGTGCCAGCAGCTTAGGGAGGGGAGGTCTCAATGAGCAGTTCTTC. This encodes CASSLGRGGLNEQFF.

In DNA form, the CDR3 reads TGCGCCAGCAGCTTGGCCGCAATCCGGGACAGGGGCTACGAGCAGTACTTC. Amino acids: CASSLAAIRDRGYEQYF. V gene TRBV5-1 combines with J gene TRBJ2-7; 10 positions agree with TRBD1. In germline, CDR1 is SGHRS, CDR2 YFSETQ. CDR3 length: 17 amino acids. V was clipped by 0 bases and J by 3 bases; unmatched bases: 9. Looking up the rest from reference TRBV5-1 and TRBJ2-7 gives the full variable domain: KAGVTQTPRYLIKTRGQQVTLSCSPISGHRSVSWYQQTPGQGLQFLFEYFSETQRNKGNFPGRFSGRQFSNSRSEMNVSTLELGDSALYLCASSLAAIRDRGYEQYFGPGTRLTVT.

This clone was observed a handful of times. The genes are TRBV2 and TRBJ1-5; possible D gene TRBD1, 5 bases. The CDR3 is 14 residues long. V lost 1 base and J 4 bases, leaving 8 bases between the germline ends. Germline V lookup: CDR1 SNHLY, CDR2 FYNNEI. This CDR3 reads CASSEVQENQPQHF. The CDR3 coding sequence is TGTGCCAGCAGTGAAGTACAGGAAAATCAGCCCCAGCATTTT.

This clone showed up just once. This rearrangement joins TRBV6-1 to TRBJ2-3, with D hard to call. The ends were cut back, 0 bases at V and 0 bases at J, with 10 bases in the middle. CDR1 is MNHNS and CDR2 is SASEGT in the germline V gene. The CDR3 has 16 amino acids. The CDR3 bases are TGTGCCAGCAGTGAAGCCCCTCCCCCTAGCACAGATACGCAGTATTTT. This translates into CASSEAPPPSTDTQYF.

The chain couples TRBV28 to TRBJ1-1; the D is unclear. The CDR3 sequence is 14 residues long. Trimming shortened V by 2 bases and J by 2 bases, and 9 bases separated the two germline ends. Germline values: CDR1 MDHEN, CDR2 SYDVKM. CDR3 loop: CASSLQQLNTEAFF. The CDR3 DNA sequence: TGTGCCAGCAGTTTACAACAGTTAAACACTGAAGCTTTCTTT.

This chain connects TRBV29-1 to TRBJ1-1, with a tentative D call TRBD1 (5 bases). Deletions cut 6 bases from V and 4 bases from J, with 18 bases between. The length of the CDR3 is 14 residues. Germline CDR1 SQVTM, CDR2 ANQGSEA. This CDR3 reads CSVDSGGWSTEAFF. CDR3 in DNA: TGCAGCGTCGACTCGGGGGGTTGGAGCACTGAAGCTTTCTTT.

CDR3: CASSPRPDGANTEAFF. Here the CDR3 DNA reads TGCGCCAGCAGCCCACGACCTGATGGGGCGAACACTGAAGCTTTCTTT. V gene TRBV5-1 combines with J gene TRBJ1-1; D might be TRBD1 (5 bases). Trimming left V 4 bases short and J 1 base short, with 17 bases between. Looked up from germline, CDR1 is SGHRS and CDR2 is YFSETQ. CDR3 length: 16 residues.

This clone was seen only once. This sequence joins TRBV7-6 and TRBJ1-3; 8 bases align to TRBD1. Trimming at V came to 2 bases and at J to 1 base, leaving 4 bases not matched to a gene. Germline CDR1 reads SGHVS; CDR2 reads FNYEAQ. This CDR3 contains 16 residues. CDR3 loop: CASSLSGGASGNTIYF. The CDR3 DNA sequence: TGTGCCAGCAGCTTATCAGGGGGCGCGTCTGGAAACACCATATATTTT.

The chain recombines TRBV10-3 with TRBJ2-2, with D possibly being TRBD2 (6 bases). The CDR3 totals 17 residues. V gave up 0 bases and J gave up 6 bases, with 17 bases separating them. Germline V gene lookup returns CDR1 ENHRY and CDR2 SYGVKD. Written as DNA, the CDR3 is TGTGCCATCAGTGAGTCGCCGCTAGCGATTACAGCCGGGGAGCTGTTTTTT. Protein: CAISESPLAITAGELFF.

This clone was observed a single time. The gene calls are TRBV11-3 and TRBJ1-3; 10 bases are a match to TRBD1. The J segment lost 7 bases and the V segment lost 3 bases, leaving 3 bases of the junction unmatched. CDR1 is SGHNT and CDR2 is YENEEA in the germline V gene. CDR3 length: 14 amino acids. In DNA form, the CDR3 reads TGTGCCAGCAGCTTCGGACAGGGGGAGAACACCATATATTTT. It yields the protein CASSFGQGENTIYF.

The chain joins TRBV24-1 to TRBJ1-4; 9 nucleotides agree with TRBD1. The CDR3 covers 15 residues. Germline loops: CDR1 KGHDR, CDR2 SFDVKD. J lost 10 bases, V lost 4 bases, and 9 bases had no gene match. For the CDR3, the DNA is TGTGCCACCAGTGACGCCGGGACAGGGTTGGGAAAACTGTTTTTT. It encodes CATSDAGTGLGKLFF.

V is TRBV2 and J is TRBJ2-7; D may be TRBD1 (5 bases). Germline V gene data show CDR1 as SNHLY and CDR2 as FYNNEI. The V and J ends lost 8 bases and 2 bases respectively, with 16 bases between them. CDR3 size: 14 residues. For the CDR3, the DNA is TGTGCCAGCCAAGGACAACCACTAACCTACGAGCAGTACTTC. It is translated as CASQGQPLTYEQYF.

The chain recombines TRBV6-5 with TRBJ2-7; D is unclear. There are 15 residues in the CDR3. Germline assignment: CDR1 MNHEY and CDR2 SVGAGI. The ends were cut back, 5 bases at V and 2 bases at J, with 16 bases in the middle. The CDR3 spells CASSNRQRQTYEQYF. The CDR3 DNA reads TGTGCCAGCAGTAATAGACAACGGCAGACCTACGAGCAGTACTTC.

In DNA form, the CDR3 reads TGCGCCAGCAGAACCGGGTCTAACAATGAGCAGTTCTTC. The encoded protein is CASRTGSNNEQFF. This chain connects TRBV5-1 to TRBJ2-1, with D uncertain. Germline V gives CDR1 SGHRS, CDR2 YFSETQ. Trimming cost V 5 bases and J 5 bases, with 11 bases left between them. The CDR3 consists of 13 residues.

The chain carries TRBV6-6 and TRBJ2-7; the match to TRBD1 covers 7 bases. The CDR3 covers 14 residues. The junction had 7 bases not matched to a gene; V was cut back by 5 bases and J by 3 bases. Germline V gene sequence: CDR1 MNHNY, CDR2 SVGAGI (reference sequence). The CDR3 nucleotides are TGTGCCAGCAGTCAACCGGGACAGAGCTACGAGCAGTACTTC. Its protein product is CASSQPGQSYEQYF.

CDR3 protein: CSASKERSTYEQYF. CDR3 sequence (DNA): TGCAGTGCTAGTAAGGAGCGGTCGACCTACGAGCAGTACTTC. The chain couples TRBV20-1 to TRBJ2-7, with D possibly being TRBD2 (5 bases). CDR1 DFQATT and CDR2 SNEGSKA come from the germline V gene (reference sequence). Trimming pared 3 bases from V and 2 bases from J, leaving 14 bases between. The CDR3 length is 14 residues.